This T cell receptor beta chain was observed in a study of technical replicates of blood from several donors. The assay was immunoSEQ multiplex PCR, and TCRdb's table has in-frame clones only and misses some. The sample consists of 99,000 or so clones, about 95% of them appearing once. This clone was seen a single time. CDR3 length equals 15 residues. The V and J ends lost 5 bases and 8 bases, in that order; junction bases with no gene match: 10. Germline V gene data show CDR1 as SGHVS and CDR2 as FQNEAQ. Source material: T cells isolated from PBMCs. This chain links TRBV7-8 with TRBJ2-1, with 9 bases lining up with TRBD2. The clonotype comes from a human donor in good health. The CDR3 spells CASSGFAGGSDEQFF. The CDR3, as DNA: TGTGCCAGCAGCGGATTCGCGGGAGGGTCCGATGAGCAGTTCTTC.